This T cell receptor (beta chain) was recovered during a study of response to subunit inactivated influenza vaccine. Study outcomes and limitations: Authors suggested each seasonal influenza vaccination recruits few new T cells.

TCRdb passed the RT-PCR reads through MiXCR, listing each CDR3 protein once. The sample gives 860,000 or so distinct CDR3 sequences, less than 25% of which show up once; roughly a tenth is in the top ten. The sample holds many counts of this clonotype. Its target is unknown. The origin of this receptor is a man aged 50-59 years who received an inactivated influenza vaccine. Sequencing used PBMCs from blood, obtained 5 to 6 days after vaccination.

CDR3 sequence reads: CASSNGDEQFF. The DNA for the CDR3 is TGTGCCAGCTCAAACGGAGATGAGCAGTTCTTC. This rearrangement joins TRBV6-5 to TRBJ2-1, with D hard to call. Germline assignment: CDR1 MNHEY and CDR2 SVGAGI. There are 11 residues in the CDR3. The V end lost 8 bases, the J end lost 8 bases, and 10 bases lay between the germline ends.